This T cell receptor (beta chain) was documented in a study of naive and memory T cell subsets. This clonotype was detected a few times. The CDR3 runs to 18 residues. The J segment lost 0 bases and the V segment lost 5 bases, leaving 9 bases of the junction unmatched. Germline assignment: CDR1 SEHNR and CDR2 FQNEAQ (reference sequence). Both TRBC1 and TRBC2 were covered by a beta constant-region primer of two equimolar oligonucleotides. One entry per CDR3 protein results from TCRdb running MiXCR on the UMI-ligation and nested PCR reads. Of 120,000 to 150,000 distinct CDR3 sequences listed, around 15% were seen once; the top ten hold around 0.14%.

The TCR sequence derives from a human donor in good health. The V call is TRBV7-9, the J call TRBJ2-3; 12 bases map to TRBD2. The sequenced material came from naive CD4+ T cells from blood. The CDR3 spells CASSPRGTSGFSTDTQYF. Here the CDR3 DNA reads TGTGCCAGCAGCCCCAGGGGGACTAGCGGGTTCAGCACAGATACGCAGTATTTT.